Each of the 10 T cell receptor beta chains below was sequenced from the same sample in a study of shared clonotypes between healthy human individuals. Produced via immunoSEQ multiplex PCR; TCRdb's table is partial and in-frame only. The sample records over a million clones, around 74% being singletons. The sequenced sample was memory CD4+ T cells sorted from blood. The subset was: CD45RA-negative fraction. These receptors came from a man younger than 35 in good health.

The genes are TRBV5-1 and TRBJ2-1; weak D call: TRBD2 (5 bases). Germline V gene lookup returns CDR1 SGHRS and CDR2 YFSETQ. Trimming took 4 bases from V and 8 from J, leaving 19 bases between them. This CDR3 has 15 amino acids. In nucleotides, the CDR3 is TGCGCCAGCAGCACCACCGGGATCTCCTCCGATGAGCAGTTCTTC. Protein product: CASSTTGISSDEQFF. Full variable domain (missing parts from reference TRBV5-1 and TRBJ2-1): KAGVTQTPRYLIKTRGQQVTLSCSPISGHRSVSWYQQTPGQGLQFLFEYFSETQRNKGNFPGRFSGRQFSNSRSEMNVSTLELGDSALYLCASSTTGISSDEQFFGPGTRLTVL.

V gene TRBV27 combines with J gene TRBJ1-1, with 7 bases matching TRBD1. J gave up 3 bases and V 3 bases, and 1 base lay outside the gene matches. The germline V gene encodes CDR1 MNHEY and CDR2 SMNVEV (reference sequence). This CDR3 contains 13 residues. The CDR3 DNA is TGTGCCAGCAGTTTGACAGGGTACACTGAAGCTTTCTTT. Protein sequence: CASSLTGYTEAFF.

The J gene is TRBJ2-5, the V gene TRBV28, with D unresolved. This CDR3 comprises 13 residues. The germline V gene has CDR1 MDHEN and CDR2 SYDVKM. Trimming took off 3 bases at V and 0 bases at J, with 5 bases between the two ends. The CDR3 reads CASSFYHQETQYF. In DNA form, the CDR3 reads TGTGCCAGCAGTTTTTACCACCAAGAGACCCAGTACTTC.

The rearrangement links TRBV5-4 to TRBJ1-2; 12 positions agree with TRBD1. The CDR3 is 17 amino acids. CDR1 and CDR2 from the germline V gene are SGHNT and YYREEE (reference sequence). The ends lost 5 bases at V and 4 bases at J; junction bases unmatched: 12. CDR3 nucleotide sequence: TGTGCCAGCAGGCCCGGGACAGGGGGCATTAGAGGCTATGGCTACACCTTC. Amino acid sequence: CASRPGTGGIRGYGYTF.

The chain uses TRBV5-1 and TRBJ1-2, with 7 bases matching TRBD1. The germline CDR1 and CDR2 sequences are SGHRS and YFSETQ. This CDR3 spans 13 amino acids. The V gene end was trimmed by 4 bases and the J gene end by 4 bases; junction bases not matched to a gene: 4. This CDR3 is CASSRDSPYGYTF. CDR3 nucleotide sequence: TGCGCCAGCAGCCGGGACAGCCCCTATGGCTACACCTTC.

The rearrangement joins TRBV6-1 to TRBJ1-5, with D uncertain. V lost 7 bases, J lost 1 base, and 8 bases lay in between. The germline V gene has CDR1 MNHNS and CDR2 SASEGT. The CDR3 is 13 amino acids. The CDR3 is CASTERSNQPQHF. DNA for the CDR3: TGTGCCAGCACGGAGAGGAGCAATCAGCCCCAGCATTTT.

This clone has a single count. The chain joins TRBV15 to TRBJ2-3, with 11 bases fitting TRBD2. The V segment lost 0 bases and the J segment 1 base; nucleotides outside the gene matches: 6. The germline V gene encodes CDR1 LNHNV and CDR2 YYDKDF (reference sequence). This CDR3 is built from 18 residues. CDR3 coding DNA: TGTGCCACCAGCAGAGACCTTAGCGGGGGGGTCGGCACAGATACGCAGTATTTT. Protein: CATSRDLSGGVGTDTQYF.

The chain combines TRBV6-6 with TRBJ2-7; TRBD2 matches at 9 bases. This CDR3 is 14 amino acids long. Unmatched junction bases numbered 5, after V lost 2 bases and J lost 6 bases. Germline V CDR1 and CDR2: MNHNY, SVGAGI (reference sequence). The CDR3 loop is CASSYSGGGVEQYF. For the CDR3, the DNA is TGTGCCAGCAGTTACAGCGGCGGGGGGGTCGAGCAGTACTTC.

The chain uses TRBV29-1 and TRBJ2-7; D might be TRBD1 (5 bases). The germline gives CDR1 SQVTM, CDR2 ANQGSEA. CDR3 length equals 11 residues. Between the trimmed V and J ends, which lost 7 bases and 4 bases, there was a span of 11 bases. DNA of the CDR3: TGCAGCGGGATCAGGGATTACGAGCAGTACTTC. Amino acid sequence: CSGIRDYEQYF.

This clone was seen more than once but under ten times. Other DNA sequences within the sample encode an identical CDR3. The V call is TRBV11-2, the J call TRBJ2-1; 10 bases map to TRBD2. Trimming took 5 bases from V and 3 from J; bases not matched to a gene: 10. The CDR3 has 17 amino acids. Germline V gene lookup returns CDR1 SGHAT and CDR2 FQNNGV. CDR3 loop: CASSLGASGGVYNEQFF. The CDR3 coding sequence is TGTGCCAGCAGCCTGGGGGCTAGCGGGGGTGTCTACAATGAGCAGTTCTTC.